The 24 T cell receptor beta chains given below trace back to one sample, sequenced in a study of CD8 T cells in ankylosing spondylitis. Regarding the study as a whole: Ankylosing spondylitis blood seemed to carry a telltale TCR beta motif made of seven or eight highly homologous variants.

Via MiXCR, TCRdb re-called the 5' RACE reads, giving one row per CDR3 protein. Of approximately 140,000 distinct CDR3 sequences in the sample, about a sixth are singletons; the top ten hold around a third. These receptors have no identified antigens. Sequencing was performed on blood, either unsorted or a sorted T cell fraction (not recorded which). The receptors stem from a male donor with ankylosing spondylitis.

This clonotype occurred many times. The J gene is TRBJ2-5, the V gene TRBV12-3 or TRBV12-4; D tentatively fits TRBD1 or TRBD2 (5 bases each). The V end was cut by 6 bases, the J end by 4 bases, with 15 bases between. The CDR3 loop spans 14 amino acids. The CDR3 here is CASRRDVGPETQYF. The CDR3 DNA follows: TGTGCCAGCAGGAGGGACGTAGGACCAGAGACCCAGTACTTC.

This rearrangement joins TRBV27 to TRBJ2-7; D gene unclear. The germline V gene encodes CDR1 MNHEY and CDR2 SMNVEV (reference sequence). Deletions cut 2 bases from V and 1 base from J, with 6 bases between. The CDR3 sequence is 13 residues long. The DNA for the CDR3 is TGTGCCAGCAGTTTACAGACTTCCTACGAGCAGTACTTC. Its protein product is CASSLQTSYEQYF.

Only a few counts were recorded for this clonotype. The chain has TRBV27 and TRBJ2-3; TRBD2 might be the D (6 bases). Per the germline V gene, CDR1 is MNHEY and CDR2 is SMNVEV (reference sequence). The CDR3 runs to 12 residues. The V and J ends lost 7 bases and 1 base respectively, with 6 bases between them. As DNA, the CDR3 is TGTGCCAGCACGGGAGGCACAGATACGCAGTATTTT. Its protein product is CASTGGTDTQYF.

This clonotype was found a few times. The chain carries TRBV10-2 and TRBJ2-4, with D unresolved. Germline loops: CDR1 WSHSY, CDR2 SAAADI. This CDR3 comprises 16 residues. Trimming took off 4 bases at V and 1 base at J, with 14 bases between the two ends. CDR3 protein: CASSGDGWQAKNIQYF. The CDR3 nucleotides read TGCGCCAGCAGTGGGGATGGATGGCAGGCCAAAAACATTCAGTACTTC.

The table lists this clonotype with a few counts. The chain combines TRBV5-5 with TRBJ1-5, with D tentatively TRBD1 (6 bases). Per the germline V gene, CDR1 is SGHKS and CDR2 is YYEKEE (reference sequence). CDR3 length: 16 amino acids. V was pared by 4 bases and J by 0 bases, with 14 bases between. This CDR3 is CASSLTDRYSNQPQHF. DNA of the CDR3: TGTGCCAGCAGCCTGACCGACAGGTATAGCAATCAGCCCCAGCATTTT.

The chain uses TRBV9 and TRBJ1-2; 7 positions agree with TRBD1. The CDR3 extends over 13 amino acids. Germline lookup yields CDR1 SGDLS and CDR2 YYNGEE. Unmatched junction bases numbered 3, after V lost 3 bases and J lost 4 bases. The CDR3 region has the DNA TGTGCCAGCAGCGGAAACAGGGGCTATGGCTACACCTTC. Amino acids: CASSGNRGYGYTF.

This clonotype was seen a handful of times. V gene TRBV29-1 combines with J gene TRBJ2-1, with D tentatively TRBD2 (7 bases). The CDR3 has 16 amino acids. Germline CDR1 and CDR2: SQVTM and ANQGSEA. V was shortened by 1 base and J by 7 bases, with 20 bases between the two germline ends. As DNA, the CDR3 is TGCAGCGTTGAAGGGGTGCGGGGGCGTTGGGGTAATGAGCAGTTCTTC. This gives the protein CSVEGVRGRWGNEQFF.

This clonotype was seen more than once but under ten times. The chain recombines TRBV5-1 with TRBJ2-7; unclear D gene. The V and J ends lost 0 bases and 0 bases respectively, with 10 bases between them. Germline V gene sequence: CDR1 SGHRS, CDR2 YFSETQ. The CDR3 sequence is 15 residues long. The DNA of the CDR3 is TGCGCCAGCAGCTTGGAGGTATATAGCTCCTACGAGCAGTACTTC. Protein product: CASSLEVYSSYEQYF.

The CDR3 bases are TGTGCCAGCAGCTTAGGCGGGAGGCCCGAGATGTTCTTC. Translation gives CASSLGGRPEMFF. V usage is TRBV7-9 and J usage is TRBJ2-1; the match to TRBD2 covers 8 bases. With 1 base clipped from V and 15 bases from J, the junction kept 8 bases outside the gene matches. The germline V gene encodes CDR1 SEHNR and CDR2 FQNEAQ (reference sequence). The CDR3 runs 13 residues.

This clonotype has more than one count but fewer than ten. The rearrangement links TRBV27 to TRBJ2-3, with 9 bases aligning to TRBD2. Germline V gives CDR1 MNHEY, CDR2 SMNVEV (reference sequence). CDR3 length equals 17 residues. Germline trimming cut 0 bases from V and 2 bases from J; bases unmatched to any gene: 6. CDR3 sequence: CASSLSRSGRYTDTQYF. As DNA, the CDR3 is TGTGCCAGCAGTTTATCGAGGAGCGGGAGGTACACAGATACGCAGTATTTT.

This clonotype has a handful of counts. The chain links TRBV12-3 or TRBV12-4 to TRBJ2-2; 7 bases are shared with TRBD1. Trimming took 0 bases from V and 4 from J; bases not matched to a gene: 11. CDR3 size: 18 residues. The CDR3 loop reads CASSLAMGKGAGTGELFF. CDR3 bases: TGTGCCAGCAGTTTAGCGATGGGAAAGGGGGCCGGCACCGGGGAGCTGTTTTTT.

The V and J genes are TRBV5-1 and TRBJ2-3; no definite D call. V lost 0 bases, J lost 0 bases, and 8 bases lay in between. The germline gives CDR1 SGHRS, CDR2 YFSETQ. CDR3 length: 15 amino acids. CDR3 sequence (DNA): TGCGCCAGCAGCTTGGAACATACTAGCACAGATACGCAGTATTTT. Translating it yields CASSLEHTSTDTQYF.

This clonotype was counted a few times. This sequence joins TRBV27 and TRBJ2-2; tentative D call: TRBD2 (6 bases). V lost 9 bases to trimming and J lost 1 base, with 15 bases between them. The germline V gene has CDR1 MNHEY and CDR2 SMNVEV (reference sequence). The CDR3 totals 15 residues. The CDR3 sequence is CASKIRDWNTGELFF. CDR3 DNA: TGTGCCAGTAAAATCCGGGACTGGAACACCGGGGAGCTGTTTTTT.

This clonotype occurred a few times. V gene TRBV7-3 combines with J gene TRBJ1-2; the D gene is possibly TRBD1 (6 bases). The CDR3 is made up of 14 amino acids. Trimming shortened V by 2 bases and J by 8 bases, and 15 bases separated the two germline ends. Germline values: CDR1 SGHTA, CDR2 FQGTGA. For the CDR3, the DNA is TGTGCCAGCAGCTTATATGGTACAGGGTCGGGCTACACCTTC. This sequence encodes CASSLYGTGSGYTF. Full variable domain (outside the CDR3, taken from reference TRBV7-3 and TRBJ1-2): GAGVSQTPSNKVTEKGKYVELRCDPISGHTALYWYRQSLGQGPEFLIYFQGTGAADDSGLPNDRFFAVRPEGSVSTLKIQRTERGDSAVYLCASSLYGTGSGYTFGSGTRLTVV.

This clonotype has at least ten counts. This chain uses TRBV7-9 with TRBJ2-2; no firm D call. Germline V gene lookup returns CDR1 SEHNR and CDR2 FQNEAQ (reference sequence). This CDR3 has 14 amino acids. V lost 6 bases, J lost 2 bases, and 10 bases lay in between. This CDR3 reads CASRAEYNTGELFF. CDR3 DNA sequence: TGTGCCAGCAGGGCAGAATATAACACCGGGGAGCTGTTTTTT.

The table lists this clonotype with a few counts. This chain uses TRBV12-3 or TRBV12-4 with TRBJ2-1; 11 positions agree with TRBD2. This CDR3 is 15 amino acids long. J was trimmed by 7 bases and V by 4 bases; bases with no gene match: 6. The CDR3: CASSSPSGRSNEQFF. CDR3 coding DNA: TGTGCCAGCAGTTCCCCTAGCGGGAGGAGTAATGAGCAGTTCTTC.

This clonotype has at least ten counts. The V call is TRBV29-1, the J call TRBJ1-5, with D tentatively TRBD1 (6 bases). From germline, CDR1 is SQVTM and CDR2 ANQGSEA. CDR3 length: 13 amino acids. V dropped 3 bases and J dropped 4 bases, with 10 bases sitting between them. CDR3 loop: CSVDRTENQPQHF. In nucleotides, the CDR3 is TGCAGCGTTGACCGGACAGAGAATCAGCCCCAGCATTTT.

This clonotype was seen at least ten times. V and J are TRBV9 and TRBJ2-4; TRBD1 matches at 8 bases. With 2 bases clipped from V and 9 bases from J, the junction kept 10 bases outside the gene matches. Looked up from germline, CDR1 is SGDLS and CDR2 is YYNGEE. This CDR3 is 15 amino acids long. CDR3 loop: CASSVGQGSFGIQYF. The CDR3 bases are TGTGCCAGCAGCGTCGGACAGGGCAGTTTCGGCATTCAGTACTTC.

This clonotype came up a few times. The chain carries TRBV5-1 and TRBJ1-6; TRBD1 agrees at 10 bases. This CDR3 has 15 residues. Unmatched junction bases numbered 7, after V lost 3 bases and J lost 10 bases. The germline CDR1 and CDR2 sequences are SGHRS and YFSETQ. The CDR3, as DNA: TGCGCCAGCAGCTGGTTGGGGACAGGGGAATCACCCCTCCACTTT. Its protein is CASSWLGTGESPLHF.

This clonotype was found a few times. The V and J genes are TRBV24-1 and TRBJ1-5; tentatively, D is TRBD1 (5 bases). The CDR3 contains 15 residues. From germline, CDR1 is KGHDR and CDR2 SFDVKD. Trimming took 5 bases from V and 1 from J, leaving 11 bases between them. CDR3 loop: CATSAGVESNQPQHF. The CDR3 DNA is TGTGCCACCAGTGCGGGGGTTGAGAGCAATCAGCCCCAGCATTTT.

This clonotype was detected a few times. The chain links TRBV27 to TRBJ2-3; the match to TRBD1 covers 9 bases. CDR3 length: 16 residues. Trimming cost V 2 bases and J 2 bases; bases outside gene matches: 5. The germline V gene has CDR1 MNHEY and CDR2 SMNVEV (reference sequence). Here the CDR3 reads CASSLPRTGVTDTQYF. The CDR3 coding sequence is TGTGCCAGCAGTTTACCCCGGACAGGGGTCACAGATACGCAGTATTTT.

This clonotype turned up a few times. V and J are TRBV29-1 and TRBJ2-3; 7 bases map to TRBD2. This CDR3 has 16 residues. The ends lost 2 bases at V and 3 bases at J; junction bases unmatched: 11. CDR1 is SQVTM and CDR2 is ANQGSEA in the germline V gene. CDR3 in DNA: TGCAGCGTTGAATACACTAGCGCACCCACGACAGATACGCAGTATTTT. This gives the protein CSVEYTSAPTTDTQYF.

In this sample, this clonotype turned up a few times. The chain combines TRBV5-1 with TRBJ2-3; D gene unclear. There are 16 residues in the CDR3. The V end lost 4 bases, the J end lost 0 bases, and 15 bases lay between the germline ends. The germline V gene encodes CDR1 SGHRS and CDR2 YFSETQ. CDR3: CASSRAEGWSTDTQYF. CDR3 in DNA: TGCGCCAGCAGCCGCGCCGAAGGGTGGAGCACAGATACGCAGTATTTT.

This chain uses TRBV20-1 with TRBJ2-7, with 7 bases lining up with TRBD1. Per germline, CDR1 DFQATT and CDR2 SNEGSKA (reference sequence). V was clipped by 2 bases and J by 7 bases; unmatched bases: 14. The CDR3 is 15 amino acids. The CDR3 bases are TGCAGTGCTAGATGGGACAGACAAGGGGTGGGGGAGCAGTACTTC. It yields the protein CSARWDRQGVGEQYF.